A single sample gave rise to the 20 T cell receptor beta chains below, sequenced in a study of T cell clusters in autoimmune cytopenias. TRB was amplified by touch-down multiplex PCR, primer pools A and B combined. TCRdb processed the multiplex PCR reads again and assigns one entry to each CDR3 protein, with no DNA. This sample's table reports under 14,000 distinct CDR3 sequences. Each sample's input was 200 to 250 ng genomic DNA, some 34,000 genome equivalents. These records were also assigned to another study, of T cell repertoires in aging, cancer and after chemotherapy.

Sequencing input: peripheral blood. These receptor sequences come from a human donor in good health.

The chain is built from TRBV12-3 or TRBV12-4 and TRBJ2-1; TCRdb lists TRBD2, though no DNA is available to test this call. There are 13 residues in the CDR3. The CDR3 region is CASSRERYNEQFF.

The chain couples TRBV30 to TRBJ2-3; TCRdb reports TRBD1, a call that lacks DNA to check it against. This CDR3 has 15 residues. Germline V gene lookup returns CDR1 GTSNPN and CDR2 SVGIG (reference sequence). The chain's CDR3 is CAWSVQGRGPDTQYF. Drawing the rest from reference TRBV30 and TRBJ2-3, the complete variable domain is SQTIHQWPATLVQPVGSPLSLECTVEGTSNPNLYWYRQAAGRGLQLLFYSVGIGQISSEVPQNLSASRPQDRQFILSSKKLLLSDSGFYLCAWSVQGRGPDTQYFGPGTRLTVL.

The CDR3 protein is CASSLVGTVTYEQYF. The rearrangement links TRBV5-1 to TRBJ2-7; no DNA is available, so the TRBD1 call from TCRdb remains unchecked. Germline V gene data show CDR1 as SGHRS and CDR2 as YFSETQ. There are 15 residues in the CDR3.

The chain carries TRBV30 and TRBJ2-2; the TRBD2 assignment by TCRdb is unverifiable without DNA. Looked up from germline, CDR1 is GTSNPN and CDR2 is SVGIG (reference sequence). CDR3 length equals 16 residues. CDR3 amino acids: CAWVGTSGGNTGELFF.

By frequency, this clonotype is medium-sized (0.01 to 0.1%). V gene TRBV7-2 combines with J gene TRBJ1-1. Germline CDR1 reads SGHTA; CDR2 reads FQGNSA. The CDR3 contains 15 residues. CDR3 residues: CASSSSRRVSTEAFF.

The V gene is TRBV5-1, the J gene TRBJ1-4. CDR1 SGHRS and CDR2 YFSETQ come from the germline V gene. The CDR3 is made up of 15 amino acids. CDR3 sequence: CASSLARGPNEKLFF.

This chain links TRBV6-4 with TRBJ2-2; the TRBD2 assignment by TCRdb is unverifiable without DNA. Germline V gene data show CDR1 as MRHNA and CDR2 as SNTAGT. CDR3 length: 13 amino acids. CDR3 in amino acids: CASRGTSRGELFF.

The V gene is TRBV24-1, the J gene TRBJ2-2; TCRdb's D call, TRBD1, is unchecked because there is no DNA. Germline V CDR1 and CDR2: KGHDR, SFDVKD. The CDR3 spans 14 residues. CDR3 loop: CATSDLGRSGELFF.

The chain uses TRBV7-9 and TRBJ1-5. Germline V gene lookup returns CDR1 SEHNR and CDR2 FQNEAQ (reference sequence). CDR3 length equals 13 residues. The CDR3 is CASSLSSNQPQHF.

The chain joins TRBV12-3 or TRBV12-4 to TRBJ1-1; no DNA is available, so the TRBD1 call from TCRdb remains unchecked. The CDR3 is 14 residues long. CDR3 residues: CASSFGGRNTEAFF.

The V and J genes are TRBV12-3 or TRBV12-4 and TRBJ2-5. The CDR3 sequence is 11 residues long. The CDR3 protein is CASTRGETQYF.

The chain has TRBV25-1 and TRBJ2-7; the D gene TCRdb calls, TRBD1, cannot be checked with no DNA. The CDR3 consists of 13 residues. Germline CDR1 is MGHDK and CDR2 is SYGVNS. The CDR3 reads CASSGGDSYEQYF.

The gene calls are TRBV7-6 and TRBJ1-1; no DNA is available, so the TRBD1 call from TCRdb remains unchecked. The CDR3 loop spans 15 amino acids. Germline CDR1 SGHVS, CDR2 FNYEAQ. The CDR3 sequence: CASSLASRAATEAFF.

This rearrangement joins TRBV4-2 to TRBJ1-3. Germline assignment: CDR1 LGHNA and CDR2 YNFKEQ. The CDR3 runs to 17 residues. The chain's CDR3 is CASSQDRWRQKRNTIYF.

In terms of frequency, this clonotype is medium-sized. The rearrangement uses TRBV19 and TRBJ1-6; TCRdb calls TRBD1, which cannot be checked without DNA. The germline V gene has CDR1 LNHDA and CDR2 SQIVND (reference sequence). The CDR3 has 16 residues. The CDR3 loop is CANYTVEGQGYSPLHF. Full variable domain (missing parts from reference TRBV19 and TRBJ1-6): DGGITQSPKYLFRKEGQNVTLSCEQNLNHDAMYWYRQDPGQGLRLIYYSQIVNDFQKGDIAEGYSVSREKKESFPLTVTSAQKNPTAFYLCANYTVEGQGYSPLHFGNGTRLTVT.

This clonotype is classed as medium-sized by frequency. V is TRBV6-1 and J is TRBJ2-7; the D call from TCRdb, TRBD1, cannot be confirmed without DNA. Germline-derived CDR1 and CDR2 are MNHNS and SASEGT. The length of the CDR3 is 13 residues. The CDR3 is CASKRDRPYEQYF.

The V gene is TRBV4-2, the J gene TRBJ1-6. There are 15 residues in the CDR3. Germline values: CDR1 LGHNA, CDR2 YNFKEQ. CDR3: CASSQGGSYNSPLHF.

The chain links TRBV20-1 to TRBJ1-2; absent DNA, TCRdb's TRBD1 call cannot be checked. Germline V gene sequence: CDR1 DFQATT, CDR2 SNEGSKA (reference sequence). The CDR3 contains 14 residues. The CDR3 reads CSVLRGSGGDGYTF.

In terms of frequency, this clonotype is medium-sized (0.01 to 0.1%). V and J are TRBV7-2 and TRBJ2-2. This CDR3 is built from 15 residues. CDR1 and CDR2 (germline): SGHTA, FQGNSA. CDR3 sequence reads: CASSLVEANTGELFF.

The V and J genes are TRBV9 and TRBJ1-3; with no DNA, the TCRdb D assignment of TRBD1 cannot be verified. Germline V CDR1 and CDR2: SGDLS, YYNGEE. The CDR3 contains 14 residues. CDR3 sequence: CASRRGGTGNTIYF.